This note documents a single T cell receptor beta chain sequence. The target antigen is unknown. The V gene's germline CDR1 is SEHNR and CDR2 FQNEAQ (reference sequence). The CDR3 runs 17 residues. The V gene end was trimmed by 0 bases and the J gene end by 7 bases; junction bases not matched to a gene: 7. The data were obtained in a study of cytomegalovirus exposure and HLA in healthy donors. This PCR relied on a set of 60 Vbeta primers and 13 Jbeta primers. Only in-frame clones appear in the TCRdb table, and some are missing; sequencing was by immunoSEQ multiplex PCR. The sample records about 140,000 clones, 82% being singletons. Study-level points and caveats: There were several of the most significant clusters that appeared linked to common viral pathogens in a later analysis. Later analysis found that TCR beta chains associated with HLA were more clonally expanded than other, equally common chains. Association of roughly 17,000 TCR beta sequences with HLA alleles was found at 0.05 false discovery rate in a later analysis.

The donors gave bone marrow, and they were healthy. Sequenced material: PBMCs. The V call is TRBV7-9, the J call TRBJ2-1, with TRBD2 identical over 12 bases. The sequence came from a middle-aged woman in good health and CMV-seronegative. The CDR3 sequence: CASSLAVLAGGRNEQFF. The DNA of the CDR3 is TGTGCCAGCAGCTTAGCGGTCCTAGCGGGAGGGAGGAATGAGCAGTTCTTC.